One sample yielded the 30 T cell receptor beta chains listed below, sequenced in a study of blood T cell repertoires in COVID-19. Profiling relied on immunoSEQ multiplex PCR, and the TCRdb table lists in-frame clones only, not all of them. Counted here are approximately 380,000 clones, 85% occurring once; the ten biggest clones make up roughly 3.4%. The sequenced sample was peripheral blood. All receptors come from a young woman with acute or convalescent COVID-19.

This chain joins TRBV3-1 (or the pseudogene TRBV3-2) and TRBJ1-2; 9 bases agree with TRBD1. Losses at the gene ends were 4 bases for V and 4 bases for J; bases not matched to a gene: 10. Looked up from germline, CDR1 is LGHDT and CDR2 is YNNKEL (reference sequence). The CDR3 is 16 amino acids. The CDR3 sequence: CASSPTGQGFIYGYTF. CDR3 bases: TGTGCCAGCAGCCCTACCGGACAGGGGTTTATCTATGGCTACACCTTC.

The chain joins TRBV9 to TRBJ2-3, with D tentatively TRBD2 (6 bases). Trimming removed 0 bases at V and 6 bases at J, with 11 bases between. Germline CDR1 SGDLS, CDR2 YYNGEE. The CDR3 has 14 amino acids. The CDR3, as DNA: TGTGCCAGCAGCGTAGATTTGGGGACTGATACGCAGTATTTT. Its protein product is CASSVDLGTDTQYF.

About this clone itself: This sample includes further DNA sequences coding for the same CDR3. The V call is TRBV28, the J call TRBJ1-4; D may be TRBD1 (5 bases). Per germline, CDR1 MDHEN and CDR2 SYDVKM. This CDR3 contains 14 residues. Trimming shortened V by 1 base and J by 7 bases, and 10 bases separated the two germline ends. CDR3 sequence reads: CASSLSGGSEKLFF. Here the CDR3 DNA reads TGTGCCAGCAGTTTATCGGGGGGTAGTGAAAAACTGTTTTTT.

DNA for the CDR3: TGTGCCAGCAGGGCCGGGACTAGCAGGATTTACCAAGAGACCCAGTACTTC. Its protein is CASRAGTSRIYQETQYF. The chain carries TRBV5-8 and TRBJ2-5; TRBD2 aligns across 9 bases. This CDR3 region has 17 residues. Germline CDR1 is SGHTS and CDR2 is YDEGEE. V shed 5 bases, J shed 0 bases, and the junction held 11 bases outside the gene matches. Combining the CDR3 with reference TRBV5-8 and TRBJ2-5 gives the whole variable domain EAGVTQSPTHLIKTRGQQATLRCSPISGHTSVYWYQQALGLGLQFLLWYDEGEERNRGNFPPRFSGRQFPNYSSELNVNALELEDSALYLCASRAGTSRIYQETQYFGPGTRLLVL.

This rearrangement joins TRBV9 to TRBJ2-3; D is uncertain. V dropped 5 bases and J dropped 4 bases, with 11 bases sitting between them. CDR1 SGDLS and CDR2 YYNGEE come from the germline V gene. The CDR3 is 13 residues long. CDR3 region: CASRERLADTQYF. Here the CDR3 DNA reads TGTGCCAGCAGAGAGAGGCTCGCAGATACGCAGTATTTT.

This clone has a single count. The chain recombines TRBV5-1 with TRBJ2-1; 10 nucleotides match TRBD1. V lost 2 bases, J lost 6 bases, and 2 bases stayed unmatched. The germline V gene encodes CDR1 SGHRS and CDR2 YFSETQ. The length of the CDR3 is 14 residues. The CDR3: CASSFGTGANEQFF. The CDR3 nucleotides are TGCGCCAGCAGCTTCGGGACAGGGGCCAATGAGCAGTTCTTC. The whole variable domain, remainder taken from reference TRBV5-1 and TRBJ2-1, is KAGVTQTPRYLIKTRGQQVTLSCSPISGHRSVSWYQQTPGQGLQFLFEYFSETQRNKGNFPGRFSGRQFSNSRSEMNVSTLELGDSALYLCASSFGTGANEQFFGPGTRLTVL.

This chain links TRBV2 with TRBJ1-4; the match to TRBD1 covers 7 bases. V gave up 1 base and J gave up 6 bases; unmatched junction bases: 8. Germline V CDR1 and CDR2: SNHLY, FYNNEI. The CDR3 has 16 amino acids. In DNA, the CDR3 is TGTGCCAGCAGTGAAGGGGCCTGGACAGGTTATGAAAAACTGTTTTTT. This gives the protein CASSEGAWTGYEKLFF.

The chain recombines TRBV10-2 with TRBJ2-2, with D perhaps matching TRBD1 (6 bases). Germline values: CDR1 WSHSY, CDR2 SAAADI. The CDR3 length is 15 residues. Trimming stripped 2 bases from V and 3 bases from J, with 10 bases between. The CDR3 sequence: CASSEKGQHTGELFF. As DNA, the CDR3 is TGCGCCAGCAGTGAGAAAGGACAGCACACCGGGGAGCTGTTTTTT.

J is TRBJ1-6 and V is TRBV6-5, with 8 positions matching TRBD1. This CDR3 comprises 15 residues. V shed 10 bases and J 6 bases; nucleotides not matched to a gene: 11. CDR1 and CDR2 from the germline V gene are MNHEY and SVGAGI. In DNA form, the CDR3 reads TGTGCCACTTGGGAGGGGACAGGTTCTAATTCACCCCTCCACTTT. Its protein is CATWEGTGSNSPLHF.

This clone was seen more than once but under ten times. V is TRBV2 and J is TRBJ1-5; unclear D gene. Germline lookup yields CDR1 SNHLY and CDR2 FYNNEI. CDR3 size: 15 residues. With 3 bases removed from V and 5 bases from J, the gap between germline ends came to 14 bases. CDR3 residues: CASSDGVAVDQPQHF. The DNA for the CDR3 is TGTGCCAGCAGTGATGGGGTAGCGGTTGATCAGCCCCAGCATTTT.

V and J are TRBV6-5 and TRBJ2-3; perhaps TRBD2 as D (5 bases). From germline, CDR1 is MNHEY and CDR2 SVGAGI. This CDR3 region has 15 residues. The V and J ends lost 8 bases and 1 base respectively, with 16 bases between them. The CDR3 nucleotides read TGTGCCAGCGGCGCAATCATGAGGGGCACAGATACGCAGTATTTT. Translation gives CASGAIMRGTDTQYF.

The chain links TRBV28 to TRBJ1-4, with D maybe TRBD1 (5 bases). Germline V gives CDR1 MDHEN, CDR2 SYDVKM. The CDR3 covers 17 residues. V lost 9 bases and J 4 bases, leaving 24 bases between the germline ends. The CDR3 DNA is TGTGCCAGTAAAACTGGAGGGGTGGGACGGGTTAATGAAAAACTGTTTTTT. Protein: CASKTGGVGRVNEKLFF.

This sequence joins TRBV27 and TRBJ1-4, with 7 nucleotides matching TRBD1. Germline V gives CDR1 MNHEY, CDR2 SMNVEV (reference sequence). Unmatched junction bases numbered 1, after V lost 6 bases and J lost 0 bases. The CDR3 runs to 14 residues. CDR3 in amino acids: CASRTGATNEKLFF. In DNA form, the CDR3 reads TGTGCCAGCAGAACAGGGGCAACTAATGAAAAACTGTTTTTT.

This chain connects TRBV3-1 (or the pseudogene TRBV3-2) to TRBJ1-2, with a tentative D call TRBD1 (5 bases). This CDR3 region has 13 residues. V lost 2 bases and J 5 bases, leaving 9 bases between the germline ends. Germline V gives CDR1 LGHDT, CDR2 YNNKEL (reference sequence). CDR3 residues: CASSQSTVYGYTF. CDR3 sequence (DNA): TGTGCCAGCAGCCAATCGACAGTATATGGCTACACCTTC.

V usage is TRBV11-3 and J usage is TRBJ2-3; D is unresolved. Germline V gene sequence: CDR1 SGHNT, CDR2 YENEEA. The CDR3 spans 13 residues. V was shortened by 2 bases and J by 6 bases, with 9 bases between the two germline ends. The DNA of the CDR3 is TGTGCCAGCAGCTTAAATATCGGGGATACGCAGTATTTT. It specifies CASSLNIGDTQYF.

The chain carries TRBV5-4 and TRBJ1-1, with D perhaps TRBD1 (6 bases). This CDR3 contains 15 residues. Trimming removed 4 bases at V and 5 bases at J, with 18 bases between. In germline, CDR1 is SGHNT, CDR2 YYREEE (reference sequence). For the CDR3, the DNA is TGTGCCAGCAGCCTCAAACAGGGCGATGAGACTGAAGCTTTCTTT. The encoded protein is CASSLKQGDETEAFF. The whole variable domain, remainder taken from reference TRBV5-4 and TRBJ1-1, is ETGVTQSPTHLIKTRGQQVTLRCSSQSGHNTVSWYQQALGQGPQFIFQYYREEENGRGNFPPRFSGLQFPNYSSELNVNALELDDSALYLCASSLKQGDETEAFFGQGTRLTVV.

The chain is built from TRBV6-5 and TRBJ1-3; 7 bases fit TRBD1. Germline assignment: CDR1 MNHEY and CDR2 SVGAGI. The CDR3 totals 15 residues. After removal of 5 bases from V and 2 bases from J, the junction contained 6 bases not matched to a gene. The CDR3 here is CASSTLDRAGNTIYF. CDR3 nucleotide sequence: TGTGCCAGCAGTACCCTAGACAGGGCTGGAAACACCATATATTTT.

V gene TRBV9 combines with J gene TRBJ1-2; 7 nucleotides agree with TRBD1. The CDR3 extends over 15 amino acids. Trimming took 4 bases from V and 5 from J; bases not matched to a gene: 11. CDR1 is SGDLS, CDR2 YYNGEE, per germline. The CDR3 DNA is TGTGCCAGCAGCTCACGACAGGGTGGTGGGTATGGCTACACCTTC. Protein: CASSSRQGGGYGYTF.

The V and J genes are TRBV19 and TRBJ1-1; D not certain. Germline V lookup: CDR1 LNHDA, CDR2 SQIVND (reference sequence). This CDR3 is 15 amino acids long. Trimming cost V 3 bases and J 3 bases, with 14 bases left between them. This CDR3 is CASSIGVQKYTEAFF. The CDR3 nucleotides are TGTGCCAGTAGTATCGGGGTTCAGAAGTACACTGAAGCTTTCTTT.

The V call is TRBV6-5, the J call TRBJ1-5, with 7 nucleotides matching TRBD1. Trimming at V came to 11 bases and at J to 3 bases, leaving 7 bases not matched to a gene. The length of the CDR3 is 13 residues. CDR1 and CDR2 from the germline V gene are MNHEY and SVGAGI. The CDR3 nucleotides read TGTGCCGGGCGACAGGGACTCAATCAGCCCCAGCATTTT. Translation gives CAGRQGLNQPQHF.

The gene calls are TRBV12-3 or TRBV12-4 and TRBJ2-1, with D tentatively TRBD2 (5 bases). The CDR3 length is 13 residues. V lost 6 bases and J 10 bases, leaving 16 bases between the germline ends. In DNA form, the CDR3 reads TGTGCCAGCAGCCCCGGGGTCTCAACGGAGCAGTTCTTC. Translating it yields CASSPGVSTEQFF.

Comments on this clone: The sample holds other DNA sequences that translate to the same CDR3. The gene calls are TRBV19 and TRBJ1-6; D remains ambiguous. The germline V gene has CDR1 LNHDA and CDR2 SQIVND (reference sequence). The germline V and J ends were trimmed by 6 bases and 4 bases, with 7 bases remaining between them. The CDR3 totals 13 residues. The CDR3 DNA follows: TGTGCCAGTAGCCGCGAGTATAATTCACCCCTCCACTTT. Protein sequence: CASSREYNSPLHF. The full variable domain, its missing parts supplied by reference TRBV19 and TRBJ1-6, is DGGITQSPKYLFRKEGQNVTLSCEQNLNHDAMYWYRQDPGQGLRLIYYSQIVNDFQKGDIAEGYSVSREKKESFPLTVTSAQKNPTAFYLCASSREYNSPLHFGNGTRLTVT.

The chain has TRBV10-2 and TRBJ2-3; TRBD2 aligns across 14 bases. V gave up 5 bases and J gave up 3 bases; unmatched junction bases: 1. CDR1 WSHSY and CDR2 SAAADI come from the germline V gene. The CDR3 is 15 amino acids. The CDR3 protein is CASSRTSGRTDTQYF. DNA for the CDR3: TGCGCCAGCAGTCGGACTAGCGGGAGGACAGATACGCAGTATTTT.

J is TRBJ2-7 and V is TRBV29-1; TRBD2 matches 7 bases. CDR1 is SQVTM, CDR2 ANQGSEA, per germline. With V trimmed by 7 bases and J by 1 base, 1 base remained unmatched. This CDR3 contains 11 residues. The CDR3 DNA follows: TGCAGCGCTAGCGGATCCTACGAGCAGTACTTC. Amino acid sequence: CSASGSYEQYF.

The chain uses TRBV12-5 and TRBJ1-1; D unclear. V was shortened by 5 bases and J by 5 bases, with 15 bases between the two germline ends. This CDR3 comprises 14 residues. Germline V gene lookup returns CDR1 LGHNT and CDR2 FRNRAP. CDR3: CASGPIAGATEAFF. The DNA for the CDR3 is TGTGCTAGTGGTCCGATTGCGGGCGCAACTGAAGCTTTCTTT.

V is TRBV28 and J is TRBJ2-1; perhaps TRBD2 as D (5 bases). Trimming stripped 5 bases from V and 8 bases from J, with 19 bases between. Germline CDR1 is MDHEN and CDR2 is SYDVKM. CDR3 length: 15 residues. CDR3 region: CASSPLPIAGDEQFF. Here the CDR3 DNA reads TGTGCCAGCAGTCCCCTCCCGATTGCGGGCGATGAGCAGTTCTTC. Together with reference TRBV28 and TRBJ2-1, the CDR3 gives the full variable domain: DVKVTQSSRYLVKRTGEKVFLECVQDMDHENMFWYRQDPGLGLRLIYFSYDVKMKEKGDIPEGYSVSREKKERFSLILESASTNQTSMYLCASSPLPIAGDEQFFGPGTRLTVL.

The J gene is TRBJ1-2, the V gene TRBV3-1 (or the pseudogene TRBV3-2), with no clear D. The CDR3 is 15 amino acids. Germline V gives CDR1 LGHDT, CDR2 YNNKEL (reference sequence). Trimming removed 0 bases at V and 4 bases at J, with 12 bases between. DNA of the CDR3: TGTGCCAGCAGCCAAGACCCCCAGATCCTCTATGGCTACACCTTC. Its translation: CASSQDPQILYGYTF.

The CDR3, as DNA: TGTGCCAGCAAATCGGGGAACTACGAGCAGTACTTC. It translates to CASKSGNYEQYF. V gene TRBV27 combines with J gene TRBJ2-7; possible D gene TRBD2, 5 bases. V lost 7 bases and J lost 3, with 10 bases in between. Germline-derived CDR1 and CDR2 are MNHEY and SMNVEV (reference sequence). The CDR3 is 12 residues long.

This sequence joins TRBV5-1 and TRBJ2-1, with TRBD1 identical over 7 bases. Germline loops: CDR1 SGHRS, CDR2 YFSETQ. This CDR3 is built from 16 residues. J lost 0 bases, V lost 3 bases, and 6 bases had no gene match. The CDR3 region is CASSSRTGSSYNEQFF. The CDR3 region has the DNA TGCGCCAGCAGCTCCCGGACAGGAAGCTCCTACAATGAGCAGTTCTTC. Drawing the rest from reference TRBV5-1 and TRBJ2-1, the complete variable domain is KAGVTQTPRYLIKTRGQQVTLSCSPISGHRSVSWYQQTPGQGLQFLFEYFSETQRNKGNFPGRFSGRQFSNSRSEMNVSTLELGDSALYLCASSSRTGSSYNEQFFGPGTRLTVL.

This chain links TRBV6-1 with TRBJ2-3; tentatively, D is TRBD1 (6 bases). Trimming shortened V by 3 bases and J by 3 bases, and 10 bases separated the two germline ends. The germline V gene has CDR1 MNHNS and CDR2 SASEGT. The CDR3 totals 14 residues. For the CDR3, the DNA is TGTGCCAGCAGTGACAGGGGCGGGACAGATACGCAGTATTTT. Translation gives CASSDRGGTDTQYF.